The next 32 T cell receptor beta chains were all read from a single sample in a study of regulatory T cells in long-lasting Graves disease. Time point denoted: newly diagnosed GD, antithyroid drugs for less than 3 months. Following extraction of RNA from PBMCs, that RNA was used to make the TCR library. Through Arm-PCR of CDR3 regions and iRepertoire HTBI primers, TCR beta libraries were built. TCRdb used MiXCR to reprocess the multiplex PCR reads, holding one entry per CDR3 protein. The table shows under 450,000 distinct CDR3 sequences, with about 16% occurring only once. Separately, the same data were catalogued under a study of T cells in Graves' hyperthyroidism and ophthalmopathy.

Specimen: peripheral blood mononuclear cells (PBMCs), collected at new diagnosis, from a patient treated with antithyroid drugs. These receptors all stem from a woman under 30 with Graves disease.

In this sample, this clonotype turned up once. A read error may be the cause here, since a much bigger clone is one base away. Since the CDR3 does not end with the conserved phenylalanine or tryptophan, this likely comes from a read error. The chain is built from TRBV20-1 and TRBJ2-5; D call uncertain. From germline, CDR1 is DFQATT and CDR2 SNEGSKA (reference sequence). The CDR3 totals 14 residues. Trimming removed 6 bases at V and 5 bases at J, with 19 bases between. Here the CDR3 reads CSAPGPRVGETQYY. Written as DNA, the CDR3 is TGCAGTGCACCCGGCCCCAGAGTCGGGGAGACCCAGTACTAC.

The chain is built from TRBV20-1 and TRBJ1-6; TRBD1 is a possible D gene (6 bases). Trimming cost V 0 bases and J 4 bases, with 10 bases left between them. The CDR3 extends over 15 amino acids. In germline, CDR1 is DFQATT, CDR2 SNEGSKA (reference sequence). CDR3 sequence (DNA): TGCAGTGCTAGAGAGGAGGGGGTTTATAATTCACCCCTCCACTTT. Amino acid sequence: CSAREEGVYNSPLHF.

This clonotype came up a few times. The rearrangement links TRBV18 to TRBJ1-5; D not certain. The CDR3 consists of 15 residues. The V gene's germline CDR1 is KGHSH and CDR2 LQKENI. V lost 2 bases and J 0 bases, leaving 8 bases between the germline ends. This CDR3 is CASSPNTFSNQPQHF. In DNA form, the CDR3 reads TGTGCCAGCTCACCAAACACATTTAGCAATCAGCCCCAGCATTTT.

Many counts were recorded for this clonotype. J is TRBJ2-3 and V is TRBV4-1; TRBD2 matches 9 bases. Germline V CDR1 and CDR2: MGHRA, YSYEKL. This CDR3 contains 16 residues. After removal of 3 bases from V and 3 bases from J, the junction contained 7 bases not matched to a gene. CDR3 residues: CASSHLAGDGTDTQYF. Written as DNA, the CDR3 is TGCGCCAGCAGCCACTTAGCGGGAGACGGGACAGATACGCAGTATTTT.

The chain joins TRBV6-2 or TRBV6-3 to TRBJ2-7; 12 nucleotides agree with TRBD2. The CDR3 totals 15 residues. Germline CDR1 MNHEY, CDR2 SVGEGT. The ends lost 9 bases at V and 0 bases at J; junction bases unmatched: 6. The CDR3 reads CASGLAGSGSYEQYF. In nucleotides, the CDR3 is TGTGCCAGTGGACTAGCGGGGTCCGGCTCCTACGAGCAGTACTTC.

This clonotype was picked up many times. This sequence joins TRBV6-5 and TRBJ2-7; no firm D call. Germline V gene data show CDR1 as MNHEY and CDR2 as SVGAGI. The length of the CDR3 is 12 residues. V was trimmed by 2 bases and J by 3 bases, leaving 5 bases between them. CDR3 DNA sequence: TGTGCCAGCAGTTACAACTACTACGAGCAGTACTTC. Amino acid sequence: CASSYNYYEQYF.

This clonotype was detected many times. V and J are TRBV28 and TRBJ1-1; D remains unclear. Trimming removed 7 bases from V and 1 base from J, with 19 bases in between. CDR3 length equals 16 residues. Per the germline V gene, CDR1 is MDHEN and CDR2 is SYDVKM. CDR3 in amino acids: CASKGLLGRENTEAFF. The CDR3 DNA reads TGTGCCAGCAAGGGCCTTTTGGGAAGGGAGAACACTGAAGCTTTCTTT.

This clonotype was observed at least ten times. The chain links TRBV5-6 to TRBJ1-2, with unresolved D. Trimming removed 4 bases from V and 0 bases from J, with 13 bases in between. The CDR3 spans 15 residues. The germline CDR1 and CDR2 sequences are SGHDT and YYEEEE. DNA of the CDR3: TGTGCCAGCAGCACGGCCCGGAGCTCTAACTATGGCTACACCTTC. This translates into CASSTARSSNYGYTF.

At least ten counts were recorded for this clonotype. The chain links TRBV6-1 to TRBJ2-1; TRBD2 matches at 9 bases. V shed 5 bases, J shed 2 bases, and the junction held 4 bases outside the gene matches. This CDR3 region has 15 residues. Germline V gene data show CDR1 as MNHNS and CDR2 as SASEGT. The CDR3 nucleotides are TGTGCCAGCAGTAGGACTAGCGACGCCTACAATGAGCAGTTCTTC. Encoded protein: CASSRTSDAYNEQFF.

The gene calls are TRBV9 and TRBJ2-1; 9 bases align to TRBD2. This CDR3 contains 14 residues. V lost 3 bases and J lost 10; bases outside the gene matches: 8. The germline V gene has CDR1 SGDLS and CDR2 YYNGEE. The CDR3 is CASSEENSGGEQFF. In DNA form, the CDR3 reads TGTGCCAGCAGCGAGGAGAATAGCGGGGGCGAGCAGTTCTTC. The full variable domain, its missing parts supplied by reference TRBV9 and TRBJ2-1, is DSGVTQTPKHLITATGQRVTLRCSPRSGDLSVYWYQQSLDQGLQFLIQYYNGEERAKGNILERFSAQQFPDLHSELNLSSLELGDSALYFCASSEENSGGEQFFGPGTRLTVL.

This clonotype was seen repeatedly, ten times or more. The genes are TRBV2 and TRBJ1-2; D call uncertain. Germline CDR1 is SNHLY and CDR2 is FYNNEI. Trimming shortened V by 9 bases and J by 1 base, and 6 bases separated the two germline ends. The CDR3 consists of 11 residues. The CDR3 DNA sequence: TGTGCCAGTACAGTTAACTATGGCTACACCTTC. Its protein is CASTVNYGYTF.

This clonotype was seen repeatedly, ten times or more. The V call is TRBV5-1, the J call TRBJ2-5; weak D call: TRBD2 (5 bases). The CDR3 spans 13 residues. Looked up from germline, CDR1 is SGHRS and CDR2 is YFSETQ. Trimming shortened V by 6 bases and J by 3 bases, and 12 bases separated the two germline ends. The CDR3 loop reads CASTYSGEETQYF. CDR3 coding DNA: TGCGCCAGCACCTATTCCGGGGAAGAGACCCAGTACTTC.

This rearrangement joins TRBV28 to TRBJ1-6; a possible D gene is TRBD1 (5 bases). V gave up 7 bases and J gave up 12 bases, with 13 bases separating them. The V gene's germline CDR1 is MDHEN and CDR2 SYDVKM. The CDR3 loop spans 12 amino acids. The CDR3 region is CASTLRGLPLHF. The DNA for the CDR3 is TGTGCCAGCACCCTAAGGGGTCTACCCCTCCACTTT.

This clonotype has a count of ten or more. The chain has TRBV7-3 and TRBJ2-2; 7 positions match TRBD2. The germline V gene has CDR1 SGHTA and CDR2 FQGTGA. The CDR3 is made up of 15 amino acids. V shed 1 base and J 4 bases; nucleotides not matched to a gene: 3. The CDR3 bases are TGTGCCAGCAGCTTAAGGGGGGGGAGCACCGGGGAGCTGTTTTTT. Its protein product is CASSLRGGSTGELFF.

As concerns this clonotype: This may stem from a read error, because a much larger clone lies one nucleotide away. The chain links TRBV6-2 or TRBV6-3 to TRBJ1-1; D might be TRBD1 (5 bases). This CDR3 has 15 amino acids. CDR1 and CDR2 (germline): MNHEY, SVGEGT. V gave up 0 bases and J gave up 6 bases, with 14 bases separating them. In DNA form, the CDR3 reads TGTGCCAGCAGTTACTCTGGTCCGAGGGACGCTGAAGCTTTCTTT. Translated, it gives CASSYSGPRDAEAFF.

This clonotype was counted ten times or more. This chain links TRBV2 with TRBJ1-2, with 9 bases identical to TRBD1. Germline-derived CDR1 and CDR2 are SNHLY and FYNNEI. The CDR3 extends over 14 amino acids. J gave up 4 bases and V 5 bases, and 5 bases lay outside the gene matches. The CDR3 region is CASSLQGAGYGYTF. The CDR3 bases are TGTGCCAGCAGTTTACAGGGGGCAGGCTATGGCTACACCTTC.

This clonotype occurred many times. This sequence joins TRBV7-2 and TRBJ2-7; D is possibly TRBD1 (6 bases). The V end was cut by 5 bases, the J end by 3 bases, with 8 bases between. The CDR3 is 12 amino acids. CDR1 and CDR2 from the germline V gene are SGHTA and FQGNSA. The CDR3 DNA reads as TGTGCCAGCAGCGTAGGGGGCTACGAGCAGTACTTC. It is translated as CASSVGGYEQYF.

The table lists this clonotype with many counts. V gene TRBV7-3 combines with J gene TRBJ2-3; D remains unclear. Trimming stripped 6 bases from V and 1 base from J, with 8 bases between. The germline CDR1 and CDR2 sequences are SGHTA and FQGTGA. This CDR3 has 13 residues. Here the CDR3 DNA reads TGTGCCAGCAGAAACGAGGGCACAGATACGCAGTATTTT. As protein: CASRNEGTDTQYF.

This clonotype was seen only a few times. The J gene is TRBJ1-1, the V gene TRBV6-1, with D possibly matching TRBD1 (5 bases). The germline V and J ends were trimmed by 5 bases and 1 base, with 14 bases remaining between them. The CDR3 runs to 15 residues. Germline values: CDR1 MNHNS, CDR2 SASEGT. This CDR3 reads CASSTGTTQNTEAFF. The DNA for the CDR3 is TGTGCCAGCAGTACCGGGACGACCCAGAACACTGAAGCTTTCTTT.

This clonotype appeared a single time. At one end the junction does not follow the germline gene, possibly because of a read error. This chain uses TRBV7-2 with TRBJ1-1; 7 nucleotides line up with TRBD1. In germline, CDR1 is SGHTA, CDR2 FQGNSA. The CDR3 loop spans 13 amino acids. The CDR3 DNA is TGTGCCAGCGGCTTAATAGGGGGCGGAGGAGCTTTCTTT. It is translated as CASGLIGGGGAFF.

This clonotype was seen a few times. The CDR3 protein is CASSLIGAGNTIYF. For the CDR3, the DNA is TGTGCCAGCAGCTTGATAGGGGCTGGAAACACCATATATTTT. The rearrangement links TRBV5-5 to TRBJ1-3, with D perhaps TRBD1 (5 bases). Trimming removed 1 base at V and 2 bases at J, with 7 bases between. Germline V gene data show CDR1 as SGHKS and CDR2 as YYEKEE (reference sequence). The CDR3 is 14 amino acids.

This clonotype was seen many times. The chain combines TRBV28 with TRBJ1-5, with D unclear. Germline V gene lookup returns CDR1 MDHEN and CDR2 SYDVKM. CDR3 size: 14 residues. The germline V and J ends were trimmed by 5 bases and 4 bases, with 12 bases remaining between them. DNA for the CDR3: TGTGCCAGCAGTCGTGGAACTCCTAATCAGCCCCAGCATTTT. Amino acid sequence: CASSRGTPNQPQHF.

This clonotype was seen more than once but under ten times. The chain combines TRBV5-1 with TRBJ2-6; perhaps TRBD1 as D (6 bases). The germline V gene has CDR1 SGHRS and CDR2 YFSETQ. V lost 2 bases to trimming and J lost 2 bases, with 20 bases between them. CDR3 length: 19 amino acids. CDR3 residues: CASSFLPPGQTAGANVLTF. Here the CDR3 DNA reads TGCGCCAGCAGCTTTTTGCCCCCGGGACAAACGGCTGGGGCCAACGTCCTGACTTTC.

This clonotype was detected ten times or more. V and J are TRBV7-9 and TRBJ1-1; D is undetermined. The ends were cut back, 5 bases at V and 4 bases at J, with 17 bases in the middle. Germline V gene lookup returns CDR1 SEHNR and CDR2 FQNEAQ (reference sequence). The CDR3 loop spans 15 amino acids. DNA for the CDR3: TGTGCCAGCAGCCCTAACTTCGGGTCGGCCACTGAAGCTTTCTTT. This sequence encodes CASSPNFGSATEAFF.

As regards this clonotype: This may be a read error, as it is one base from a much larger clone. The rearrangement links TRBV6-1 to TRBJ2-7, with TRBD2 matching over 9 bases. The CDR3 contains 16 residues. Germline V gene data show CDR1 as MNHNS and CDR2 as SASEGT. Trimming cost V 6 bases and J 8 bases; bases outside gene matches: 17. CDR3 residues: CASRKVSGGSSYKQYF. The DNA of the CDR3 is TGTGCCAGCAGGAAAGTTAGCGGGGGTTCCTCGTACAAGCAGTACTTC.

This clonotype was seen at least ten times. J is TRBJ1-4 and V is TRBV6-9, with a weak D call TRBD1 (6 bases). Trimming took 3 bases from V and 4 from J, leaving 15 bases between them. This CDR3 comprises 16 residues. In germline, CDR1 is MNHGY, CDR2 SVAAGI. CDR3 bases: TGTGCCAGCAGTTACTGGCGGGGGGCTGTTAATGAAAAACTGTTTTTT. This encodes CASSYWRGAVNEKLFF.

This clonotype was seen ten or more times. V and J are TRBV28 and TRBJ2-1; TRBD2 matches 13 bases. CDR3 size: 17 residues. In germline, CDR1 is MDHEN, CDR2 SYDVKM. V shed 5 bases, J shed 5 bases, and the junction held 9 bases outside the gene matches. The CDR3 is CASSKGTGLAGHNEQFF. The CDR3 DNA is TGTGCCAGCAGTAAAGGGACGGGACTAGCGGGACACAATGAGCAGTTCTTC.

This clonotype was seen repeatedly, ten times or more. The V gene is TRBV28, the J gene TRBJ2-7, with a tentative D call TRBD2 (6 bases). The CDR3 runs to 15 residues. Germline CDR1 and CDR2: MDHEN and SYDVKM. V was pared by 3 bases and J by 1 base, with 13 bases between. The CDR3 nucleotides are TGTGCCAGCAGTTTTGGGGCGGGGCCTTCCTACGAGCAGTACTTC. Amino acids: CASSFGAGPSYEQYF.

This clonotype was detected many times. This chain uses TRBV2 with TRBJ2-1; D is tentatively TRBD1 or TRBD2 (5 bases each). The CDR3 extends over 13 amino acids. CDR1 and CDR2 (germline): SNHLY, FYNNEI. V lost 6 bases, J lost 4 bases, and 10 bases lay in between. CDR3 nucleotides: TGTGCCAGCAGCCGGGACCGTTACAATGAGCAGTTCTTC. Its translation: CASSRDRYNEQFF.

This clonotype came up many times. V usage is TRBV7-9 and J usage is TRBJ1-1, with unresolved D. Germline V gene data show CDR1 as SEHNR and CDR2 as FQNEAQ (reference sequence). Trimming took 3 bases from V and 1 from J, leaving 6 bases between them. The CDR3 is 13 amino acids. The CDR3 nucleotides read TGTGCCAGCAGCTTCACAGCGAACACTGAAGCTTTCTTT. Translated: CASSFTANTEAFF.

This clonotype was observed many times. V gene TRBV18 combines with J gene TRBJ2-1, with 9 bases fitting TRBD2. Germline lookup yields CDR1 KGHSH and CDR2 LQKENI. CDR3 length: 13 residues. V dropped 3 bases and J dropped 9; count of bases not matched to a gene: 3. The CDR3 spells CASSPGTSLEQFF. The DNA for the CDR3 is TGTGCCAGCTCACCGGGGACTAGCCTTGAGCAGTTCTTC. The full variable domain, with the rest looked up from reference TRBV18 and TRBJ2-1, is NAGVMQNPRHLVRRRGQEARLRCSPMKGHSHVYWYRQLPEEGLKFMVYLQKENIIDESGMPKERFSAEFPKEGPSILRIQQVVRGDSAAYFCASSPGTSLEQFFGPGTRLTVL.

The chain uses TRBV5-8 and TRBJ1-1; D remains unclear. The germline V gene has CDR1 SGHTS and CDR2 YDEGEE. The CDR3 is made up of 15 amino acids. Trimming shortened V by 1 base and J by 1 base, and 11 bases separated the two germline ends. The CDR3 spells CASSLQPSPNTEAFF. CDR3 nucleotides: TGTGCCAGCAGCTTGCAACCGTCGCCGAACACTGAAGCTTTCTTT. The full variable domain, rest sourced from reference TRBV5-8 and TRBJ1-1, is EAGVTQSPTHLIKTRGQQATLRCSPISGHTSVYWYQQALGLGLQFLLWYDEGEERNRGNFPPRFSGRQFPNYSSELNVNALELEDSALYLCASSLQPSPNTEAFFGQGTRLTVV.